This T cell receptor beta chain was retrieved from a study of CD8 T cells in ankylosing spondylitis. Each TCR beta library was made by quantitative 5'-RACE that incorporated molecular barcodes. TCRdb ran MiXCR on the 5' RACE reads and lists one entry per CDR3 protein. This sample has around 230,000 distinct CDR3 sequences, with 8% to 9% found just once. This clonotype was observed many times. Antigen: not known. Germline assignment: CDR1 DFQATT and CDR2 SNEGSKA (reference sequence). V was cut by 0 bases and J by 1 base, with 9 bases left in between. The CDR3 runs to 14 residues. Whole-study results and caveats: Reported data indicate significant enrichment of disease-linked clones within matched ankylosing spondylitis synovial fluid.

The V gene is TRBV20-1, the J gene TRBJ1-1; the D is unclear. The sequence was obtained from a female donor with ankylosing spondylitis or in good health (not recorded which). Input material: blood, either unsorted or a sorted T cell fraction (not recorded which). CDR3 protein: CSAREPARNTEAFF. The CDR3 bases are TGCAGTGCTAGAGAACCGGCTAGGAACACTGAAGCTTTCTTT.